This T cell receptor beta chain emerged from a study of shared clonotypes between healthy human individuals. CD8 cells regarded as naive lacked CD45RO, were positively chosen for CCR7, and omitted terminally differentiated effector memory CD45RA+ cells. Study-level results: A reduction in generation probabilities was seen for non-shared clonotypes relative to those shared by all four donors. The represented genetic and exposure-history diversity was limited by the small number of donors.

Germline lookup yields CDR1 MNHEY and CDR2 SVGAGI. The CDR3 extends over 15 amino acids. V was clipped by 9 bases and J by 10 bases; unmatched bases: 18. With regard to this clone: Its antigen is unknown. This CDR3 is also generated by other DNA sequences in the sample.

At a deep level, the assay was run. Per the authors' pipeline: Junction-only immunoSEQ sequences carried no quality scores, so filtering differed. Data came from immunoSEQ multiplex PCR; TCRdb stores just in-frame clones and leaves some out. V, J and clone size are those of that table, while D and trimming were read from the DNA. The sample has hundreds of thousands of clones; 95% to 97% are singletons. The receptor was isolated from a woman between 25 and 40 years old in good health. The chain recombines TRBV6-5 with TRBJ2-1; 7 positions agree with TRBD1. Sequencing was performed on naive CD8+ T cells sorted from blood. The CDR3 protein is CASYLSRGPTSEQFF. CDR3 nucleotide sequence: TGTGCCAGTTATCTTTCGAGGGGGCCGACGAGCGAGCAGTTCTTC.